The entry below describes one TCR beta chain. The sample belongs to a study of blood T cell repertoires in COVID-19. The protocol was immunoSEQ multiplex PCR, while the TCRdb copy is restricted to in-frame clones and leaves out a portion. The sample gives around 200,000 clones, 65% to 85% of which show up once; approximately 3% is in the top ten. The length of the CDR3 is 14 residues. Trimming removed 4 bases at V and 2 bases at J, with 10 bases between. The germline CDR1 and CDR2 sequences are SGHNT and YYREEE (reference sequence). The material sequenced was PBMCs or T cells enriched from blood (not recorded which). The V call is TRBV5-4, the J call TRBJ1-3; possibly TRBD1 for D (6 bases). This receptor was taken from a woman aged 25 to 39 who had recovered from COVID-19. CDR3 loop: CASSIQGAGNTIYF. The CDR3 nucleotides read TGTGCCAGCAGCATACAGGGCGCTGGAAACACCATATATTTT.